Following are 15 T cell receptor beta chains from one sample sequenced in a study of cytomegalovirus exposure and HLA in healthy donors. Use of 60 Vbeta and 13 Jbeta primers characterized the PCR. The table came from immunoSEQ multiplex PCR; TCRdb's copy has only in-frame clones and leaves some out. In the table there are roughly 190,000 clones, 80% of which are singletons. Sequencing input: PBMCs. The receptors stem from a man aged 40-49 years in good health and CMV-seropositive.

The rearrangement joins TRBV28 to TRBJ1-1, with TRBD1 as a possible D gene (5 bases). V was clipped by 2 bases and J by 11 bases, with 12 bases between them. This CDR3 is 12 amino acids long. Germline CDR1 and CDR2: MDHEN and SYDVKM. CDR3 sequence reads: CASSLSQGWAFF. The CDR3 DNA is TGTGCCAGCAGTTTAAGTCAGGGATGGGCTTTCTTT.

The chain joins TRBV9 to TRBJ1-5, with a possible D match to TRBD1 (6 bases). Germline CDR1 is SGDLS and CDR2 is YYNGEE. The V gene lost 0 bases and the J gene lost 10 bases, with 14 bases spanning the gap. This CDR3 is built from 14 residues. The CDR3 spells CASSVVGAGDPQHF. Here the CDR3 DNA reads TGTGCCAGCAGCGTAGTTGGGGCAGGGGATCCCCAGCATTTT.

This clone has more than one count but fewer than ten. The chain is built from TRBV5-6 and TRBJ1-1; 7 nucleotides line up with TRBD1. V dropped 0 bases and J dropped 5; count of bases not matched to a gene: 4. This CDR3 is 14 amino acids long. From germline, CDR1 is SGHDT and CDR2 YYEEEE. In DNA, the CDR3 is TGTGCCAGCAGCTTGGGGTCAGGGGGGACTGAAGCTTTCTTT. Protein product: CASSLGSGGTEAFF.

The chain joins TRBV9 to TRBJ1-1, with 7 bases that match TRBD1. The CDR3 spans 14 residues. Germline lookup yields CDR1 SGDLS and CDR2 YYNGEE. With 4 bases clipped from V and 3 bases from J, the junction kept 6 bases outside the gene matches. This CDR3 reads CASSSTTGDTEAFF. CDR3 sequence (DNA): TGTGCCAGCAGCTCAACCACAGGGGACACTGAAGCTTTCTTT.

This clone was counted a few times. V usage is TRBV27 and J usage is TRBJ1-2; the D gene is possibly TRBD1 (5 bases). CDR1 and CDR2 (germline): MNHEY, SMNVEV (reference sequence). The CDR3 runs to 13 residues. Trimming took off 4 bases at V and 8 bases at J, with 14 bases between the two ends. The CDR3 DNA follows: TGTGCCAGCAGTTACGCGGAGGGGCACGGCTACACCTTC. Translation: CASSYAEGHGYTF.

The genes are TRBV27 and TRBJ2-5; 8 positions match TRBD2. This CDR3 contains 14 residues. Germline V gives CDR1 MNHEY, CDR2 SMNVEV (reference sequence). The trim removed 5 bases at V and 3 bases at J, leaving 5 bases unmatched. CDR3 sequence: CASSKKGLEETQYF. The CDR3 DNA sequence: TGTGCCAGCAGTAAAAAGGGACTAGAAGAGACCCAGTACTTC.

This chain uses TRBV6-1 with TRBJ1-4; D may be TRBD1 (5 bases). The CDR3 loop spans 16 amino acids. The germline V and J ends were trimmed by 2 bases and 5 bases, with 15 bases remaining between them. Germline V gene data show CDR1 as MNHNS and CDR2 as SASEGT. The CDR3 nucleotides are TGTGCCAGCAGTGAATTACTCTCCAGGGCAAATGAAAAACTGTTTTTT. Protein product: CASSELLSRANEKLFF.

The V call is TRBV19, the J call TRBJ1-4, with TRBD1 as a possible D gene (5 bases). Per the germline V gene, CDR1 is LNHDA and CDR2 is SQIVND (reference sequence). The CDR3 has 15 residues. Trimming took 3 bases from V and 5 from J, leaving 13 bases between them. In DNA, the CDR3 is TGTGCCAGTAGTATTTATGCAGGGCGGAATGAAAAACTGTTTTTT. Translation gives CASSIYAGRNEKLFF.

V gene TRBV7-9 combines with J gene TRBJ1-2; 8 bases line up with TRBD1. V lost 1 base and J lost 8; bases outside the gene matches: 3. Germline loops: CDR1 SEHNR, CDR2 FQNEAQ (reference sequence). CDR3 length equals 13 residues. CDR3 loop: CASSLGQGSGYTF. In DNA form, the CDR3 reads TGTGCCAGCAGCTTAGGACAGGGGAGCGGCTACACCTTC.

The V gene is TRBV4-1, the J gene TRBJ1-1; D not certain. Trimming shortened V by 2 bases and J by 0 bases, and 4 bases separated the two germline ends. Germline V gene lookup returns CDR1 MGHRA and CDR2 YSYEKL. The CDR3 extends over 13 amino acids. The CDR3 DNA sequence: TGCGCCAGCAGCCAATCTTTGAACACTGAAGCTTTCTTT. Translating gives CASSQSLNTEAFF.

The J gene is TRBJ1-2, the V gene TRBV6-5; D might be TRBD1 (5 bases). With 4 bases removed from V and 4 bases from J, the gap between germline ends came to 16 bases. The CDR3 runs 15 residues. Per germline, CDR1 MNHEY and CDR2 SVGAGI. CDR3 amino acids: CASSSSLHRTYGYTF. As DNA, the CDR3 is TGTGCCAGCAGTTCCTCACTCCACAGGACCTATGGCTACACCTTC.

This chain connects TRBV5-5 to TRBJ1-2, with D perhaps matching TRBD1 (5 bases). The germline V and J ends were trimmed by 4 bases and 8 bases, with 21 bases remaining between them. The CDR3 contains 15 residues. CDR1 and CDR2 (germline): SGHKS, YYEKEE (reference sequence). DNA for the CDR3: TGTGCCAGCAGCCATAGAACAGGTGGGGGGACCGGCTACACCTTC. Encoded protein: CASSHRTGGGTGYTF.

A few counts support this clone. This chain links TRBV5-1 with TRBJ2-3; tentatively, D is TRBD2 (6 bases). CDR1 is SGHRS and CDR2 is YFSETQ in the germline V gene. The V and J ends lost 3 bases and 4 bases respectively, with 12 bases between them. This CDR3 region has 14 residues. CDR3 amino acids: CASSSQGGADTQYF. The CDR3 DNA sequence: TGCGCCAGCAGCTCGCAGGGAGGCGCAGATACGCAGTATTTT. Full variable domain (rest looked up from reference TRBV5-1 and TRBJ2-3): KAGVTQTPRYLIKTRGQQVTLSCSPISGHRSVSWYQQTPGQGLQFLFEYFSETQRNKGNFPGRFSGRQFSNSRSEMNVSTLELGDSALYLCASSSQGGADTQYFGPGTRLTVL.

As DNA, the CDR3 is TGTGCCAGCTCAGGCTTGGTATCCTACGAGCAGTACTTC. It yields the protein CASSGLVSYEQYF. V gene TRBV18 combines with J gene TRBJ2-7; D is ambiguous. Looked up from germline, CDR1 is KGHSH and CDR2 is LQKENI. The CDR3 consists of 13 residues. Trimming pared 5 bases from V and 1 base from J, leaving 9 bases between.

The chain carries TRBV11-2 and TRBJ1-4; no clear D gene. V lost 3 bases to trimming and J lost 7 bases, with 12 bases between them. The length of the CDR3 is 14 residues. Germline V gene data show CDR1 as SGHAT and CDR2 as FQNNGV. This CDR3 is CASSFESTGEKLFF. The CDR3 DNA reads TGTGCCAGCAGCTTCGAATCAACTGGTGAAAAACTGTTTTTT. Full variable domain (outside the CDR3, taken from reference TRBV11-2 and TRBJ1-4): EAGVAQSPRYKIIEKRQSVAFWCNPISGHATLYWYQQILGQGPKLLIQFQNNGVVDDSQLPKDRFSAERLKGVDSTLKIQPAKLEDSAVYLCASSFESTGEKLFFGSGTQLSVL.